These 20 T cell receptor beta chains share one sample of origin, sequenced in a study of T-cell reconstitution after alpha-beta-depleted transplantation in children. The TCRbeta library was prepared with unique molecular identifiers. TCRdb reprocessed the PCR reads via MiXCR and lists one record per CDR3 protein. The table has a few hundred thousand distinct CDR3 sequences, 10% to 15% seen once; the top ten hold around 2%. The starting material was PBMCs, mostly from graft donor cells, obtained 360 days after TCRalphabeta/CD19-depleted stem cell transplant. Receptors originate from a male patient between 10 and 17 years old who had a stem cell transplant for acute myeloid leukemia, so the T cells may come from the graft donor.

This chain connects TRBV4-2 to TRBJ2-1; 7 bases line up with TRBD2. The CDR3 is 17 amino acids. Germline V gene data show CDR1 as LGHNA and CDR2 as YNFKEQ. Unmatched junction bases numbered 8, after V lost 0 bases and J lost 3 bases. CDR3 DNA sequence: TGTGCCAGCAGCCAAGATCGTGGGGGGGATGTCTACAATGAGCAGTTCTTC. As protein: CASSQDRGGDVYNEQFF.

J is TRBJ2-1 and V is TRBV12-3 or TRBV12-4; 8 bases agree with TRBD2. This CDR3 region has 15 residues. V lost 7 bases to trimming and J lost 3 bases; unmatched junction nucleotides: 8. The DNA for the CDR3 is TGTGCCAGCAATTCCGGGACTAGAGTCTACAATGAGCAGTTCTTC. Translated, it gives CASNSGTRVYNEQFF.

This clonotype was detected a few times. The CDR3 here is CSVEESPPNKYF. The CDR3 DNA reads as TGCAGCGTTGAAGAGTCCCCTCCAAATAAGTACTTC. The chain joins TRBV29-1 to TRBJ2-5; D ambiguous. This CDR3 region has 12 residues. V was pared by 0 bases and J by 12 bases, with 14 bases between. Germline values: CDR1 SQVTM, CDR2 ANQGSEA. Combining the CDR3 with reference TRBV29-1 and TRBJ2-5 gives the whole variable domain SAVISQKPSRDICQRGTSLTIQCQVDSQVTMMFWYRQQPGQSLTLIATANQGSEATYESGFVIDKFPISRPNLTFSTLTVSNMSPEDSSIYLCSVEESPPNKYFGPGTRLLVL.

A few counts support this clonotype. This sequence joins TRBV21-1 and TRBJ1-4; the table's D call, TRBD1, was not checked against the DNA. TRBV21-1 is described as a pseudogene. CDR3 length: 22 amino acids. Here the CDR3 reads CASSKRSGARSLKRIRLEKLFF. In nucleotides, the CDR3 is TGTGCCAGCAGCAAAAGGTCCGGGGCAAGAAGTCTAAAGAGGATCCGTTTGGAAAAACTGTTTTTT.

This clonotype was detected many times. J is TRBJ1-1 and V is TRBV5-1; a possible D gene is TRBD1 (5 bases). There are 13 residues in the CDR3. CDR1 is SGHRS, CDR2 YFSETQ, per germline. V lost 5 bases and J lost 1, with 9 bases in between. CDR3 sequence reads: CASSGGENTEAFF. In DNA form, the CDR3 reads TGCGCCAGCAGTGGAGGGGAGAACACTGAAGCTTTCTTT.

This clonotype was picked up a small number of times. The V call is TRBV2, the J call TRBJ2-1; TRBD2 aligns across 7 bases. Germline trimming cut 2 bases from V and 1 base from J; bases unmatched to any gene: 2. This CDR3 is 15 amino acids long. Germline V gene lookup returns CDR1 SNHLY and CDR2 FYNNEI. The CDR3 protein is CASSELAASYNEQFF. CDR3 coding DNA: TGTGCCAGCAGTGAACTAGCGGCTTCCTACAATGAGCAGTTCTTC.

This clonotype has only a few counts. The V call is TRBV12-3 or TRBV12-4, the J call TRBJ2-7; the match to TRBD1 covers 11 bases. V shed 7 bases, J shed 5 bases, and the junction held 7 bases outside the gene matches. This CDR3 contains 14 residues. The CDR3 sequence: CASTRTGGSDEQYF. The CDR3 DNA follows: TGTGCCAGCACCCGGACAGGGGGCAGCGACGAGCAGTACTTC.

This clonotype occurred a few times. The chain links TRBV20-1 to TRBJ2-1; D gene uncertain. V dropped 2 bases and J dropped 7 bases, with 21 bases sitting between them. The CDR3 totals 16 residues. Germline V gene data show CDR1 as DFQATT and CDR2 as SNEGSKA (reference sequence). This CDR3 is CSARSRLKGSRNEQFF. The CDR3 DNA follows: TGCAGTGCTAGAAGTCGACTTAAAGGGTCTCGGAATGAGCAGTTCTTC.

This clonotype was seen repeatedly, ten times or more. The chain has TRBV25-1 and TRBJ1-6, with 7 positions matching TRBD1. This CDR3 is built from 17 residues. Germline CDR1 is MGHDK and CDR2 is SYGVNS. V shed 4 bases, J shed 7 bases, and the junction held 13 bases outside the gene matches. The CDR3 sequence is CASSAQGLYIGNSPLHF. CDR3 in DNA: TGTGCCAGCAGTGCACAGGGGCTCTATATAGGGAATTCACCCCTCCACTTT.

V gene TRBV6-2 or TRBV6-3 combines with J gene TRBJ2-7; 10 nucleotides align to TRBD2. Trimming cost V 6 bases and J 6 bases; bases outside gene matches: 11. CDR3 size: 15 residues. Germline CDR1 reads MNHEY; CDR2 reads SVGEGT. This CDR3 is CASRPPRLAGGEQYF. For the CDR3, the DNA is TGTGCCAGCAGACCACCCCGACTAGCGGGTGGCGAGCAGTACTTC.

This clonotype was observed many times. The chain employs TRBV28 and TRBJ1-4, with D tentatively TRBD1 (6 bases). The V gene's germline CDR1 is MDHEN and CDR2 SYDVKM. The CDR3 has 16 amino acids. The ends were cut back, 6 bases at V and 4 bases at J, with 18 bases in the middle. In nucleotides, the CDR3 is TGTGCCAGCAGCCGGACAGCCGCCCGGGGTAATGAAAAACTGTTTTTT. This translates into CASSRTAARGNEKLFF.

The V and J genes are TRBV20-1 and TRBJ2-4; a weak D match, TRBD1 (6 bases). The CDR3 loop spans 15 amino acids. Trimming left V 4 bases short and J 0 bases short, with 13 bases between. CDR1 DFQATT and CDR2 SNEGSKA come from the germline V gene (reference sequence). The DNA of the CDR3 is TGCAGTGCTACCGGAAGGGGGTTAGCCAAAAACATTCAGTACTTC. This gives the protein CSATGRGLAKNIQYF.

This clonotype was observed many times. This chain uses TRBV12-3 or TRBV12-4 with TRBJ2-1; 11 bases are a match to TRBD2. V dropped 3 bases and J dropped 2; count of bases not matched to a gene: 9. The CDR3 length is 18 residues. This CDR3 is CASSFGLAGGLPYNEQFF. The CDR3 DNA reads TGTGCCAGCAGTTTTGGGCTAGCGGGAGGTCTCCCCTACAATGAGCAGTTCTTC.

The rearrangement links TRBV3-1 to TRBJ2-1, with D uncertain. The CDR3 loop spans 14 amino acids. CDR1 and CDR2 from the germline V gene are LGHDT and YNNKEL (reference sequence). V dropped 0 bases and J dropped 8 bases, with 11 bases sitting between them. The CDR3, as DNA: TGTGCCAGCAGCCAAGATCAGTCATACGATGAGCAGTTCTTC. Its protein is CASSQDQSYDEQFF.

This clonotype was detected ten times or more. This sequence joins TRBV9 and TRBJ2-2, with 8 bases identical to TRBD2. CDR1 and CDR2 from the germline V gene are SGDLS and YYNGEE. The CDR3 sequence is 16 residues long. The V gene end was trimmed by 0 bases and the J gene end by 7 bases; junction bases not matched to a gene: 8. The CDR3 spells CASSVVTGGPIGELFF. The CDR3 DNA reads TGTGCCAGCAGCGTAGTCACGGGAGGGCCTATCGGGGAGCTGTTTTTT.

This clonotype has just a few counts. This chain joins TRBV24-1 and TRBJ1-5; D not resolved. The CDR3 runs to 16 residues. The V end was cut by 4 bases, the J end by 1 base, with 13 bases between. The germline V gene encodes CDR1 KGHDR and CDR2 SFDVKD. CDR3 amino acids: CATSEGPYGSNQPQHF. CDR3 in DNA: TGTGCCACCAGTGAGGGTCCGTATGGGAGCAATCAGCCCCAGCATTTT.

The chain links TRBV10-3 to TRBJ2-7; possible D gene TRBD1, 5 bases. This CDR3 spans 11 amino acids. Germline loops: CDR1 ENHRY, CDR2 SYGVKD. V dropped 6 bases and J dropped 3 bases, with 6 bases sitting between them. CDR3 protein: CAISQGYEQYF. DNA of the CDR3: TGTGCCATCAGCCAGGGCTACGAGCAGTACTTC.

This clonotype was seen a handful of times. The CDR3 sequence: CASSDLWGLNYNEQFF. DNA for the CDR3: TGCGCCAGCAGTGATCTATGGGGATTAAACTACAATGAGCAGTTCTTC. This chain connects TRBV10-2 to TRBJ2-1; D unresolved. The ends were cut back, 3 bases at V and 3 bases at J, with 15 bases in the middle. The germline gives CDR1 WSHSY, CDR2 SAAADI. The CDR3 contains 16 residues.

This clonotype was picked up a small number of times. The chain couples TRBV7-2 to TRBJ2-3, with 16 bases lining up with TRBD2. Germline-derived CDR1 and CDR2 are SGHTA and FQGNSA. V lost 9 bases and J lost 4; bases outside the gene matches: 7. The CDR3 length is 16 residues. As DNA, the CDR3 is TGTGCCAGACGTGGGACTAGCGGGAGGGCGCCAGATACGCAGTATTTT. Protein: CARRGTSGRAPDTQYF.

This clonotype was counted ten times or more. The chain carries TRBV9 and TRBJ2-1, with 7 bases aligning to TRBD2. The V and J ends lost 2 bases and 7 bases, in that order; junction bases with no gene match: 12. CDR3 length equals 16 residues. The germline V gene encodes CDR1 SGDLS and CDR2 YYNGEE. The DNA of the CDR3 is TGTGCCAGCAGCGTTACCTGGGCGGGAGATAAAAATGAGCAGTTCTTC. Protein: CASSVTWAGDKNEQFF.